Following are 17 T cell receptor beta chains from one sample sequenced in a study of T cell clones after liver transplantation. Clones were read by immunoSEQ multiplex PCR, and TCRdb kept only the in-frame ones, dropping some. The repertoire includes 95,000 to 110,000 clones, roughly 80% of them detected once, and around 2.9% sits in the top ten. The sample was CD4+ T cells from blood, taken 45 to 50 months after liver transplant. The receptors stem from a human patient who received a liver transplant. Some T cells may be graft donor cells.

The chain joins TRBV10-1 to TRBJ2-3; D may be TRBD1 (5 bases). V lost 4 bases, J lost 3 bases, and 11 bases lay in between. This CDR3 has 14 amino acids. Germline V gives CDR1 WNHNN, CDR2 SYGVQD (reference sequence). The CDR3 loop is CASSAGAGTDTQYF. DNA of the CDR3: TGCGCCAGCAGTGCTGGGGCAGGGACAGATACGCAGTATTTT.

The count of this clone is one. This chain joins TRBV6-1 and TRBJ1-5, with a possible D match to TRBD1 (6 bases). The CDR3 has 18 amino acids. V lost 2 bases, J lost 4 bases, and 21 bases lay in between. Germline CDR1 MNHNS, CDR2 SASEGT. The CDR3 spells CASSERETRRGANQPQHF. The CDR3 coding sequence is TGTGCCAGCAGTGAACGTGAGACCCGGAGGGGGGCAAATCAGCCCCAGCATTTT.

The V gene is TRBV7-8, the J gene TRBJ1-1; D call uncertain. CDR1 and CDR2 (germline): SGHVS, FQNEAQ. The V gene lost 3 bases and the J gene lost 3 bases, with 11 bases spanning the gap. The CDR3 has 14 residues. The CDR3 DNA sequence: TGTGCCAGCAGCTTTGTCCCGGATGACACTGAAGCTTTCTTT. Translated: CASSFVPDDTEAFF. The full variable domain, rest sourced from reference TRBV7-8 and TRBJ1-1, is GAGVSQSPRYKVAKRGQDVALRCDPISGHVSLFWYQQALGQGPEFLTYFQNEAQLDKSGLPSDRFFAERPEGSVSTLKIQRTQQEDSAVYLCASSFVPDDTEAFFGQGTRLTVV.

The chain recombines TRBV30 with TRBJ1-4; D gene ambiguous. The V and J ends lost 1 base and 0 bases respectively, with 9 bases between them. Germline V lookup: CDR1 GTSNPN, CDR2 SVGIG (reference sequence). The CDR3 consists of 15 residues. The CDR3 bases are TGTGCCTGGAGTGGGAGGGCCCCAACTAATGAAAAACTGTTTTTT. This translates into CAWSGRAPTNEKLFF.

The chain employs TRBV2 and TRBJ2-5; unclear D gene. The CDR3 runs 14 residues. V was shortened by 3 bases and J by 4 bases, with 12 bases between the two germline ends. Germline CDR1 reads SNHLY; CDR2 reads FYNNEI. The CDR3 DNA sequence: TGTGCCAGCAGTGAGGGCCAGGCGTTAGAGACCCAGTACTTC. It yields the protein CASSEGQALETQYF.

In its sample, this clone was seen once. This chain links TRBV11-2 with TRBJ2-7; no firm D call. V was cut by 0 bases and J by 2 bases, with 14 bases left in between. The CDR3 is 16 residues long. Germline V lookup: CDR1 SGHAT, CDR2 FQNNGV. CDR3 sequence reads: CASSLDGPGRAYEQYF. In DNA, the CDR3 is TGTGCCAGCAGCTTAGATGGACCCGGACGCGCCTACGAGCAGTACTTC.

This sequence joins TRBV7-3 and TRBJ2-7, with a possible D match to TRBD1 (6 bases). The CDR3 runs 12 residues. The germline gives CDR1 SGHTA, CDR2 FQGTGA. Trimming shortened V by 3 bases and J by 10 bases, and 13 bases separated the two germline ends. CDR3 DNA sequence: TGTGCCAGCAGCTTCCAATCAGGGGAACAGTACTTC. Amino acids: CASSFQSGEQYF.

The V and J genes are TRBV7-8 and TRBJ2-2, with 11 positions matching TRBD2. This CDR3 has 17 residues. After removal of 0 bases from V and 2 bases from J, the junction contained 2 bases not matched to a gene. Germline CDR1 is SGHVS and CDR2 is FQNEAQ. The CDR3 region has the DNA TGTGCCAGCAGCTTAGCTAGCGGGGGGGCTAACACCGGGGAGCTGTTTTTT. It is translated as CASSLASGGANTGELFF.

The sample holds one count of this clone. This chain links TRBV7-6 with TRBJ2-3; possible D gene TRBD2, 6 bases. This CDR3 spans 16 amino acids. V was trimmed by 1 base and J by 2 bases, leaving 13 bases between them. CDR1 is SGHVS, CDR2 FNYEAQ, per germline. CDR3 in amino acids: CASSLEGGVNTDTQYF. DNA for the CDR3: TGTGCCAGCAGCTTAGAGGGCGGGGTGAACACAGATACGCAGTATTTT.

The chain combines TRBV6-5 with TRBJ1-1, with a weak D call TRBD1 (5 bases). Germline CDR1 MNHEY, CDR2 SVGAGI. This CDR3 region has 14 residues. Deletions cut 5 bases from V and 1 base from J, with 11 bases between. CDR3 sequence reads: CASSRDGRNTEAFF. DNA for the CDR3: TGTGCCAGCAGTCGGGACGGAAGGAACACTGAAGCTTTCTTT.

CDR3 protein: CASRGGGYYNEQFF. For the CDR3, the DNA is TGTGCCAGCAGGGGGGGCGGGTACTACAATGAGCAGTTCTTC. The chain combines TRBV28 with TRBJ2-1, with D possibly called TRBD1 or TRBD2 (6 bases each). Germline loops: CDR1 MDHEN, CDR2 SYDVKM. Trimming removed 6 bases from V and 3 bases from J, with 12 bases in between. The CDR3 runs to 14 residues. The whole variable domain, filled in from reference TRBV28 and TRBJ2-1, reads DVKVTQSSRYLVKRTGEKVFLECVQDMDHENMFWYRQDPGLGLRLIYFSYDVKMKEKGDIPEGYSVSREKKERFSLILESASTNQTSMYLCASRGGGYYNEQFFGPGTRLTVL.

V usage is TRBV19 and J usage is TRBJ2-1, with 9 bases identical to TRBD2. This CDR3 is 18 amino acids long. Trimming at V came to 5 bases and at J to 4 bases, leaving 15 bases not matched to a gene. The V gene's germline CDR1 is LNHDA and CDR2 SQIVND (reference sequence). CDR3 amino acids: CASSGVRAGGPLYNEQFF. The CDR3 DNA follows: TGTGCCAGTAGTGGGGTAAGGGCGGGAGGGCCGCTTTACAATGAGCAGTTCTTC.

The V call is TRBV7-3, the J call TRBJ2-6, with TRBD1 identical over 10 bases. V lost 1 base and J lost 8; bases outside the gene matches: 2. The CDR3 loop spans 15 amino acids. Per the germline V gene, CDR1 is SGHTA and CDR2 is FQGTGA. CDR3 in amino acids: CASSLRDRGTNVLTF. The CDR3 DNA reads TGTGCCAGCAGCTTAAGGGACAGGGGTACCAACGTCCTGACTTTC.

This chain connects TRBV14 to TRBJ1-1; D not certain. This CDR3 is 13 amino acids long. V was cut by 4 bases and J by 6 bases, with 12 bases left in between. CDR1 is SGHDN, CDR2 FVKESK, per germline. This chain's CDR3 is CASSPDLDAEAFF. The CDR3 nucleotides are TGTGCCAGCAGCCCAGATTTGGATGCTGAAGCTTTCTTT.

The chain couples TRBV6-6 to TRBJ1-2; D might be TRBD1 (5 bases). CDR3 length equals 15 residues. The germline CDR1 and CDR2 sequences are MNHNY and SVGAGI (reference sequence). V lost 8 bases and J 0 bases, leaving 16 bases between the germline ends. This chain's CDR3 is CASLGDYASNYGYTF. CDR3 nucleotide sequence: TGTGCCAGCCTAGGGGATTACGCTTCTAACTATGGCTACACCTTC.

The chain couples TRBV28 to TRBJ2-1; D call uncertain. The CDR3 consists of 16 residues. Germline-derived CDR1 and CDR2 are MDHEN and SYDVKM. V shed 5 bases and J shed 0 bases, with 14 bases lying between them. CDR3: CASSLNLFSSYNEQFF. The CDR3 nucleotides are TGTGCCAGCAGTCTTAATCTCTTCAGCTCCTACAATGAGCAGTTCTTC.

This clone showed up just once. The chain has TRBV5-4 and TRBJ2-7; 9 bases map to TRBD2. V lost 4 bases and J lost 0; bases outside the gene matches: 2. Germline V CDR1 and CDR2: SGHNT, YYREEE (reference sequence). The CDR3 sequence is 14 residues long. CDR3 loop: CASSTGLASYEQYF. The CDR3 coding sequence is TGTGCCAGCAGCACGGGACTAGCCTCCTACGAGCAGTACTTC.